The next 22 T cell receptor beta chains were all read from a single sample in a study of T cell responses to AZD1222 COVID-19 vaccine. Clones were read by immunoSEQ multiplex PCR, and TCRdb kept only the in-frame ones, dropping some. The table has just under 150,000 clones, approximately 86% seen once; the top ten hold over 4.5%. Sequencing used peripheral blood, obtained 28 days after the second AZD1222 dose. All receptors come from an adult who received the AZD1222 COVID-19 vaccine.

V and J are TRBV6-5 and TRBJ1-3, with TRBD1 identical over 9 bases. The CDR3 runs to 15 residues. The junction had 5 bases not matched to a gene; V was cut back by 6 bases and J by 2 bases. CDR1 is MNHEY, CDR2 SVGAGI, per germline. The CDR3 spells CASRPGTGTGNTIYF. DNA for the CDR3: TGTGCCAGCAGGCCCGGGACAGGGACTGGAAACACCATATATTTT.

The V and J genes are TRBV7-2 and TRBJ2-2; no clear D. The CDR3 is 14 amino acids. In germline, CDR1 is SGHTA, CDR2 FQGNSA. The germline V and J ends were trimmed by 1 base and 2 bases, with 5 bases remaining between them. The CDR3 here is CASSLVGNTGELFF. The CDR3 region has the DNA TGTGCCAGCAGCTTAGTCGGAAACACCGGGGAGCTGTTTTTT.

The V call is TRBV25-1, the J call TRBJ2-7; TRBD2 matches at 7 bases. Germline V lookup: CDR1 MGHDK, CDR2 SYGVNS. After removal of 3 bases from V and 4 bases from J, the junction contained 9 bases not matched to a gene. The CDR3 contains 15 residues. CDR3 region: CASSDRGSARYEQYF. The CDR3 region has the DNA TGTGCCAGCAGTGATCGCGGGAGCGCCCGATACGAGCAGTACTTC.

The chain employs TRBV28 and TRBJ1-5; 8 nucleotides agree with TRBD1. The CDR3 has 15 amino acids. After removal of 7 bases from V and 7 bases from J, the junction contained 12 bases not matched to a gene. The germline V gene encodes CDR1 MDHEN and CDR2 SYDVKM. As DNA, the CDR3 is TGTGCCAGCACCATTACTCAGGGGGCCTTCCAGCCCCAGCATTTT. Protein: CASTITQGAFQPQHF.

The chain joins TRBV10-1 to TRBJ2-3, with TRBD2 matching 8 bases. This CDR3 comprises 14 residues. J lost 8 bases, V lost 3 bases, and 7 bases had no gene match. CDR1 is WNHNN and CDR2 is SYGVQD in the germline V gene (reference sequence). DNA for the CDR3: TGCGCCAGCAGTGACGGGGGGGGCCCCGGTACGCAGTATTTT. Protein sequence: CASSDGGGPGTQYF.

This sequence joins TRBV6-5 and TRBJ1-5; D is perhaps TRBD1 (5 bases). Germline loops: CDR1 MNHEY, CDR2 SVGAGI. V was trimmed by 6 bases and J by 4 bases, leaving 13 bases between them. The CDR3 is 14 amino acids. CDR3 sequence: CASRVGPVNQPQHF. The CDR3 DNA reads as TGTGCCAGCAGGGTGGGACCTGTGAATCAGCCCCAGCATTTT.

V usage is TRBV5-6 and J usage is TRBJ2-5; weak D call: TRBD1 (6 bases). The length of the CDR3 is 13 residues. V was cut by 5 bases and J by 5 bases, with 13 bases left in between. Germline V gene sequence: CDR1 SGHDT, CDR2 YYEEEE. The CDR3 loop reads CASRGRGEETQYF. The CDR3 DNA follows: TGTGCCAGCAGAGGCAGGGGTGAGGAGACCCAGTACTTC.

The genes are TRBV29-1 and TRBJ1-4, with a weak D call TRBD1 (5 bases). The CDR3 has 14 residues. Germline V gene lookup returns CDR1 SQVTM and CDR2 ANQGSEA. V lost 5 bases and J 6 bases, leaving 16 bases between the germline ends. The CDR3 nucleotides are TGCAGCGTTATCCGGGACGTAACAGATGAAAAACTGTTTTTT. Protein product: CSVIRDVTDEKLFF.

V and J are TRBV2 and TRBJ2-5; unclear D gene. From germline, CDR1 is SNHLY and CDR2 FYNNEI. The CDR3 loop spans 14 amino acids. Trimming cost V 2 bases and J 4 bases, with 11 bases left between them. CDR3 nucleotides: TGTGCCAGCAGTGAAAGGGTTATGGGAGAGACCCAGTACTTC. Translation gives CASSERVMGETQYF.

This sequence joins TRBV19 and TRBJ1-1; D is possibly TRBD1 (6 bases). Trimming removed 9 bases from V and 6 bases from J, with 14 bases in between. The CDR3 is made up of 12 amino acids. Germline CDR1 is LNHDA and CDR2 is SQIVND (reference sequence). The CDR3 is CASKNRVAEAFF. The DNA for the CDR3 is TGTGCCAGCAAAAACAGGGTGGCTGAAGCTTTCTTT.

The chain couples TRBV25-1 to TRBJ2-3; TRBD2 might be the D (6 bases). From germline, CDR1 is MGHDK and CDR2 SYGVNS. Between the trimmed V and J ends, which lost 8 bases and 5 bases, there was a span of 17 bases. CDR3 length: 14 amino acids. The CDR3 here is CASGPRGFQDTQYF. The DNA for the CDR3 is TGTGCCAGCGGACCCCGGGGGTTCCAAGATACGCAGTATTTT.

In DNA form, the CDR3 reads TGTGCCAGTAGTATGGTCAGGGCGAACACTGAAGCTTTCTTT. This translates into CASSMVRANTEAFF. The genes are TRBV19 and TRBJ1-1, with D possibly matching TRBD1 (5 bases). With 3 bases removed from V and 1 base from J, the gap between germline ends came to 9 bases. CDR3 length equals 14 residues. Germline V lookup: CDR1 LNHDA, CDR2 SQIVND (reference sequence).

The V call is TRBV7-2, the J call TRBJ1-2; the D is unclear. V was clipped by 0 bases and J by 3 bases, with 5 bases between them. Germline V gives CDR1 SGHTA, CDR2 FQGNSA. The CDR3 is made up of 13 amino acids. CDR3 region: CASSLAEDYGYTF. The DNA for the CDR3 is TGTGCCAGCAGCTTAGCAGAGGACTATGGCTACACCTTC.

This clone has just a few counts. The J gene is TRBJ1-1, the V gene TRBV5-1; D ambiguous. The CDR3 runs to 14 residues. Between the trimmed V and J ends, which lost 1 base and 1 base, there was a span of 8 bases. Germline CDR1 is SGHRS and CDR2 is YFSETQ. The CDR3 region is CASSLSFRNTEAFF. CDR3 nucleotide sequence: TGCGCCAGCAGCTTGTCTTTCCGGAACACTGAAGCTTTCTTT.

The chain employs TRBV3-1 (or the pseudogene TRBV3-2) and TRBJ1-2; a weak D match, TRBD1 (5 bases). This CDR3 is 14 amino acids long. Germline V gives CDR1 LGHDT, CDR2 YNNKEL (reference sequence). V was shortened by 4 bases and J by 8 bases, with 17 bases between the two germline ends. The DNA for the CDR3 is TGTGCCAGCAGCCTCGGGAGGGGAGCGGGCGGCTACACCTTC. Its translation is CASSLGRGAGGYTF.

The rearrangement links TRBV5-1 to TRBJ2-2; TRBD1 matches at 7 bases. CDR3 length equals 17 residues. Trimming at V came to 0 bases and at J to 7 bases, leaving 12 bases not matched to a gene. Germline CDR1 is SGHRS and CDR2 is YFSETQ. The CDR3 DNA is TGCGCCAGCAGCTTGGCCCGGGACAGCGCGTCCATCGGGGAGCTGTTTTTT. Translated, it gives CASSLARDSASIGELFF.

The rearrangement uses TRBV7-8 and TRBJ2-7; 8 nucleotides align to TRBD1. This CDR3 spans 14 amino acids. Germline CDR1 SGHVS, CDR2 FQNEAQ. The J segment lost 3 bases and the V segment lost 5 bases, leaving 6 bases of the junction unmatched. CDR3 nucleotides: TGTGCCAGCAGCCACAGGGGGAGTGACTACGAGCAGTACTTC. Amino acids: CASSHRGSDYEQYF.

This chain connects TRBV16 to TRBJ1-5; TRBD1 matches 10 bases. This CDR3 has 16 residues. Trimming cost V 7 bases and J 0 bases; bases outside gene matches: 6. Per the germline V gene, CDR1 is KGHSY and CDR2 is FQNENV. CDR3 sequence reads: CASNHRTGGSNQPQHF. Written as DNA, the CDR3 is TGTGCCAGCAACCACCGGACAGGGGGTAGCAATCAGCCCCAGCATTTT.

This chain connects TRBV2 to TRBJ1-2, with TRBD1 matching 7 bases. This CDR3 region has 15 residues. CDR1 is SNHLY, CDR2 FYNNEI, per germline. Trimming at V came to 3 bases and at J to 8 bases, leaving 12 bases not matched to a gene. This CDR3 is CASSEGLRGARGYTF. The CDR3 nucleotides read TGTGCCAGCAGTGAGGGCCTCAGGGGGGCAAGAGGCTACACCTTC.

The chain joins TRBV5-1 to TRBJ2-3, with D maybe TRBD1 (6 bases). The CDR3 loop spans 17 amino acids. The V end lost 1 base, the J end lost 4 bases, and 19 bases lay between the germline ends. CDR1 is SGHRS and CDR2 is YFSETQ in the germline V gene. As DNA, the CDR3 is TGCGCCAGCAGCTTGATGCCGGGACAAAGATTAGCAGATACGCAGTATTTT. Protein sequence: CASSLMPGQRLADTQYF.

This clone was seen only once. The chain couples TRBV6-5 to TRBJ2-1, with D possibly matching TRBD1 (6 bases). Germline V lookup: CDR1 MNHEY, CDR2 SVGAGI. V was clipped by 7 bases and J by 13 bases, with 11 bases between them. This CDR3 has 10 amino acids. The CDR3 is CASTGRGQFF. CDR3 DNA: TGTGCCAGCACGGGCAGGGGACAGTTCTTC.

CDR3 nucleotides: TGCGCCAGCAGGGAGGGGAGGATGAACACTGAAGCTTTCTTT. It specifies CASREGRMNTEAFF. The chain uses TRBV10-2 and TRBJ1-1, with a weak D call TRBD1 (5 bases). This CDR3 comprises 14 residues. The germline gives CDR1 WSHSY, CDR2 SAAADI. V lost 6 bases to trimming and J lost 0 bases, with 11 bases between them.